Listed below are T cell receptor beta chains from one sample, sequenced in a study of T cell responses to AZD1222 COVID-19 vaccine. Assay: immunoSEQ multiplex PCR; the TCRdb copy retains only in-frame clones and omits some. The sample lists tens of thousands of clones; about 92% were seen once. This specimen consisted of peripheral blood, obtained on day 0 of AZD1222 vaccination. These receptors all stem from an adult in good health. The CDR3 runs from the conserved cysteine through the conserved F or W. A D gene is named only where the DNA matches it firmly. The size entry is marked missing in some rows and otherwise reads once, few, many or a size class.

cdr3_aa cdr3_nt d_call j_call clone_size v_call
CASSPSGGYGYTF TGTGCCAGCAGCCCCTCAGGGGGGTATGGCTACACCTTC TRBD1 TRBJ1-2 NA TRBV3-1/TRBV3-2
CASSYSEGTYEQYF TGTGCCAGCAGTTACTCGGAGGGGACCTACGAGCAGTACTTC NA TRBJ2-7 NA TRBV6-5
CASSLVTSGSNEQYF TGTGCCAGCAGCTTAGTGACCAGCGGGAGTAACGAGCAGTACTTC TRBD2 TRBJ2-7 NA TRBV7-8
CASSLRRNQPQHF TGTGCCAGCAGCCTCCGGCGCAATCAGCCCCAGCATTTT NA TRBJ1-5 NA TRBV7-2
CASSLTTTNEKLFF TGTGCCAGCAGCTTGACTACAACTAATGAAAAACTGTTTTTT NA TRBJ1-4 NA TRBV11-2
CASSSQLYEQYF TGTGCCAGCAGCTCCCAGTTGTACGAGCAGTACTTC NA TRBJ2-7 NA TRBV9
CSVGERDYEQYF TGCAGCGTTGGGGAAAGGGACTACGAGCAGTACTTC NA TRBJ2-7 NA TRBV29-1
CASSPGGAANEKLFF TGTGCCAGCTCACCGGGGGGTGCCGCTAATGAAAAACTGTTTTTT NA TRBJ1-4 NA TRBV18
CASSQSDEQYF TGTGCCAGCAGCCAATCGGACGAGCAGTACTTC NA TRBJ2-7 NA TRBV7-9
CAWAPATGGNSPLHF TGTGCCTGGGCCCCCGCCACAGGGGGTAATTCACCCCTCCACTTT TRBD1 TRBJ1-6 NA TRBV30
CASKGDGDTGELFF TGTGCCAGCAAGGGGGACGGGGACACCGGGGAGCTGTTTTTT NA TRBJ2-2 NA TRBV2
CASSLDSGLADSYNEQFF TGCGCCAGCAGCTTGGACTCGGGACTAGCGGATTCCTACAATGAGCAGTTCTTC TRBD2 TRBJ2-1 NA TRBV5-1
CASGPTGAGGYTF TGTGCTAGTGGACCTACAGGGGCTGGAGGCTACACCTTC TRBD1 TRBJ1-2 NA TRBV12-5
CAWMFNTEAFF TGTGCCTGGATGTTTAACACTGAAGCTTTCTTT NA TRBJ1-1 NA TRBV30
CASLPQGMNTEAFF TGTGCCAGCCTGCCCCAGGGGATGAACACTGAAGCTTTCTTT NA TRBJ1-1 NA TRBV19
CASGGLAGGRTYNEQFF TGTGCCAGCGGAGGACTAGCGGGAGGCCGTACCTACAATGAGCAGTTCTTC TRBD2 TRBJ2-1 NA TRBV27
CASRTHENTEAFF TGTGCCAGCAGGACACACGAGAACACTGAAGCTTTCTTT NA TRBJ1-1 NA TRBV6-5
CASSSISTSPSNTGELFF TGTGCCAGCAGCTCAATCTCCACTTCACCCTCGAACACCGGGGAGCTGTTTTTT NA TRBJ2-2 NA TRBV7-3
CASSYSRTGGLNTEAFF TGTGCCAGCAGTTACTCGAGAACAGGGGGCCTGAACACTGAAGCTTTCTTT TRBD1 TRBJ1-1 few TRBV6-2/TRBV6-3
CASSAGLAGYEQYF TGTGCCAGCAGCGCGGGACTAGCGGGATACGAGCAGTACTTC TRBD2 TRBJ2-7 few TRBV7-2
CASSQTGAGSYNEQFF TGTGCCAGCAGCCAAACAGGGGCCGGCTCCTACAATGAGCAGTTCTTC TRBD1 TRBJ2-1 NA TRBV6-4
CASTPGVRQPQHF TGTGCCAGCACCCCCGGAGTAAGACAGCCCCAGCATTTT NA TRBJ1-5 NA TRBV6-2/TRBV6-3
CASIGQAATNEKLFF TGTGCCAGCATCGGACAGGCAGCAACTAATGAAAAACTGTTTTTT TRBD1 TRBJ1-4 NA TRBV28